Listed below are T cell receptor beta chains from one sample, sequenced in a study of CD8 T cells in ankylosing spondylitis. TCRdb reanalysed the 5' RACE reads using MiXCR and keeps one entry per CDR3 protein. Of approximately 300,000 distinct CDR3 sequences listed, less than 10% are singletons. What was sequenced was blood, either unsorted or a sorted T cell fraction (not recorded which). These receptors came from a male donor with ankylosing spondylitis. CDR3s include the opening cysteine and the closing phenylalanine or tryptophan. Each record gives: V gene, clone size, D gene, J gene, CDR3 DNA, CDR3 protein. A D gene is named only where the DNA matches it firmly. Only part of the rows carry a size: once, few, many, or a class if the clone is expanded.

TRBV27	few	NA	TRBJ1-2	TGTGCCAGCAGTTTTCAAGAAGGTGCCAACTATGGCTACACCTTC	CASSFQEGANYGYTF
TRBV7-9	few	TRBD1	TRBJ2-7	TGTGCCAGCAGCTGGACAGGGAACCTCTACGAGCAGTACTTC	CASSWTGNLYEQYF
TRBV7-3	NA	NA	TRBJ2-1	TGTGCCAGCAGCTTAGGGACAACAGACCATGAGCAGTTCTTC	CASSLGTTDHEQFF
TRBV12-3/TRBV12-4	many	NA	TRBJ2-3	TGTGCCAGCAGTTTTTTCCGCACAGATACGCAGTATTTT	CASSFFRTDTQYF
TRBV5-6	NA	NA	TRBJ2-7	TGTGCCAGCAGCTTGAGAGGGATTTGGGGGCAGTACTTC	CASSLRGIWGQYF
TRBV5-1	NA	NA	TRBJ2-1	TGCGCCAGCAGCGGGAGAGAGTACAATGAGCAGTTCTTC	CASSGREYNEQFF
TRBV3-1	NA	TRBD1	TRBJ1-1	TGTGCCAGCAGCCAAGAGTCCAGGGGGACTGAAGCTTTCTTT	CASSQESRGTEAFF
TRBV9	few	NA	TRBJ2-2	TGTGCCAGCAGCGTAGATAAAGGCAGGGTTGTAACCGGGGAGCTGTTTTTT	CASSVDKGRVVTGELFF
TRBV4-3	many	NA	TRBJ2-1	TGCGCCAGCAGCCATCATGGATTCGCCACGAACAATGAGCAGTTCTTC	CASSHHGFATNNEQFF
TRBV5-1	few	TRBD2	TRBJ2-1	TGCGCCAGCAGATCCGTTAGCGGGAGATGGGATGAGCAGTTCTTC	CASRSVSGRWDEQFF
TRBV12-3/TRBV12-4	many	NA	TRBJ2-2	TGTGCCAGCAGTTTGCTGCCCAAGGGGGTTACCGGGGAGCTGTTTTTT	CASSLLPKGVTGELFF
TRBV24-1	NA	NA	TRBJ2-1	TGTGCCACCAGTGACCGACGTGCGGAGAGCTCCTACAATGAGCAGTTCTTC	CATSDRRAESSYNEQFF
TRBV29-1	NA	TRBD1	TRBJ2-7	TGCAGCGTTGGACAGGGGGCTGGCGAGCAGTACTTC	CSVGQGAGEQYF
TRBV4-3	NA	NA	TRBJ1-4	TGCGCCAGCAGCCAAGATAGGCTGAATAATGAAAAACTGTTTTTT	CASSQDRLNNEKLFF
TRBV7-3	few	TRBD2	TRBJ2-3	TGTGCCAGCAGCTTATCGCGCGGGAGTGCAACAGATACGCAGTATTTT	CASSLSRGSATDTQYF
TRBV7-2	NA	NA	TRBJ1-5	TGTGCCAGCAGCTTCGGATGGGATCAGCCCCAGCATTTT	CASSFGWDQPQHF
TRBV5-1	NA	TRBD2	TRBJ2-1	TGCGCCAGCGCCCGTGGCGGGAGCTCCTACAATGAGCAGTTCTTC	CASARGGSSYNEQFF
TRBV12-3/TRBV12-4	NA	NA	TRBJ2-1	TGTGCCAGCACAGAGACTACTCCCAATGAGCAGTTCTTC	CASTETTPNEQFF
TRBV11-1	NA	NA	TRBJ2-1	TGTGCCAGCAAAGGGACTGGATACAATGAGCAGTTCTTC	CASKGTGYNEQFF
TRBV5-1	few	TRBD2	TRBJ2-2	TGCGCCAGCAGCTTGGGACTAGCGGTCGGGGAGCTGTTTTTT	CASSLGLAVGELFF
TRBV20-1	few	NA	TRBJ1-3	TGCAGTGCTGTAGACAGGAGCTCTGGAAACACCATATATTTT	CSAVDRSSGNTIYF
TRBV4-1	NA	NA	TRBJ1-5	TGCGCCAGCAGCTACGACGGAGCTAGCAATCAGCCCCAGCATTTT	CASSYDGASNQPQHF
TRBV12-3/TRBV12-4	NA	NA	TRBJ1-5	TGTGCCAGCAGTTTATATGGAGGGGTTCAGCCCCAGCATTTT	CASSLYGGVQPQHF
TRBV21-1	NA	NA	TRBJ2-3	TGTGCCAGCAGCAAAGGCGGGGTCGGGCTAGCTCGCCAAACAGATACGCAGTATTTT	CASSKGGVGLARQTDTQYF
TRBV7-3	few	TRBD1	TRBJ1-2	TGTGCCAGCACCATCGGTCCGGGACAGCCCTATGGCTACACCTTC	CASTIGPGQPYGYTF
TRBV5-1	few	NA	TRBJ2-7	TGCGCCAGCAGCCCCCAGGCCAACTCCTACGAGCAGTACTTC	CASSPQANSYEQYF